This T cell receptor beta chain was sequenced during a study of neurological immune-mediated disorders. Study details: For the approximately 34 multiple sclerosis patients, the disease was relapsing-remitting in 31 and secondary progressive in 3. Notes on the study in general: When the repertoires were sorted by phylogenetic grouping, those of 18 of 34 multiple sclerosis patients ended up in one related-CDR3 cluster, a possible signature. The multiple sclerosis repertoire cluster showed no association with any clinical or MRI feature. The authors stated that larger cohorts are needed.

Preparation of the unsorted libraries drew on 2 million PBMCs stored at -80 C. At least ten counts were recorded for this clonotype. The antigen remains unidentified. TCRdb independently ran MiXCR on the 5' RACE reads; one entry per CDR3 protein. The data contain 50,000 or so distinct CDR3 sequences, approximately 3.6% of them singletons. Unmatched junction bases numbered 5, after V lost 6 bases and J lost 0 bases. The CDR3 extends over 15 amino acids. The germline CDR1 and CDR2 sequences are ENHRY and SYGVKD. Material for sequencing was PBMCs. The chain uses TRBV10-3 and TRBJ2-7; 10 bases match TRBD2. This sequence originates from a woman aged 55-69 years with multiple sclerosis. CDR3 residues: CAISPGLALSYEQYF. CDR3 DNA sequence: TGTGCCATCAGCCCGGGACTAGCGCTCTCCTACGAGCAGTACTTC.